Described below is a single TCR beta chain sequence and its context. Its antigen is still unknown. This CDR3 contains 13 residues. Trimming removed 9 bases at V and 2 bases at J, with 11 bases between. Per the germline V gene, CDR1 is MNHNS and CDR2 is SASEGT. The data were obtained in a study of T cell repertoires in aging, cancer and after chemotherapy. Whole-study context: Six age groups, ranging from 30 or younger to 70 or older, included the donors. The study's findings and limits: Untreated cancer patients had significantly lower blood TCR diversity than age-matched healthy donors. Hematological cancer patients had lymphoid organ infiltration that may impair thymic emigration or T cell expansion.

TCR beta rearrangements were amplified from peripheral blood genomic DNA. TRB rearrangements spanning V, D and J were amplified using mixed TRB-A/B primers. MiXCR, applied by TCRdb to the multiplex PCR reads, yields one record per CDR3 protein. The sample comprises hundreds of distinct CDR3 sequences, under 35% of which are singletons, and about 44% rests with the top ten. This chain uses TRBV6-1 with TRBJ1-5; D remains unclear. This clonotype was obtained from a human donor with a blood cancer. Sequencing was performed on blood. The CDR3 DNA sequence: TGTGCCAGTCAGTGGGAGGGCAATCAGCCCCAGCATTTT. Translating gives CASQWEGNQPQHF.